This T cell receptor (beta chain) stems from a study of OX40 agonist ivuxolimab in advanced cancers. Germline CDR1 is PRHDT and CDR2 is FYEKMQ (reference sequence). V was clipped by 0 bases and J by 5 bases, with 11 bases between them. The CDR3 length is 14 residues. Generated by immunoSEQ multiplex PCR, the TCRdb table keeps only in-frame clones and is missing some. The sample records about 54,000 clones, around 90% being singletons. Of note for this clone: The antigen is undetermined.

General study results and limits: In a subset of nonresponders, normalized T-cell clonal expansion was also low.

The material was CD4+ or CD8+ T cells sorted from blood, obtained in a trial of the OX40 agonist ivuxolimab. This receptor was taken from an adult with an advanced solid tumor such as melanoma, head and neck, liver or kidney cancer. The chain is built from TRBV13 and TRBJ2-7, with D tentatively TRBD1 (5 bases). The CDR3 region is CASSLGTGYDEQYF. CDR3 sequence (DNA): TGTGCCAGCAGCTTAGGAACAGGATACGACGAGCAGTACTTC.